Following are 25 T cell receptor beta chains from one sample sequenced in a study of siplizumab effects on memory and regulatory T cells. Only in-frame clones appear in the TCRdb table, and some are missing; sequencing was by immunoSEQ multiplex PCR. The data hold approximately 68,000 clones, with 91% observed a single time. Sequenced: CD8+ T cells sorted from blood. The source is a human donor in good health.

V is TRBV13 and J is TRBJ2-7; the D gene could be TRBD1 or TRBD2 (6 bases each). Between the trimmed V and J ends, which lost 2 bases and 6 bases, there was a span of 11 bases. The CDR3 contains 13 residues. Germline loops: CDR1 PRHDT, CDR2 FYEKMQ (reference sequence). For the CDR3, the DNA is TGTGCCAGCAGCTTAAGGGGGGTTGGCGAGCAGTACTTC. Its translation: CASSLRGVGEQYF.

V is TRBV7-6 and J is TRBJ2-1; 11 nucleotides agree with TRBD2. CDR1 is SGHVS and CDR2 is FNYEAQ in the germline V gene. The CDR3 is 16 residues long. V was pared by 1 base and J by 8 bases, with 7 bases of the junction left unmatched. The CDR3 loop is CASSLVDSGGAYEQFF. For the CDR3, the DNA is TGTGCCAGCAGCTTAGTGGATAGCGGGGGGGCGTATGAGCAGTTCTTC.

This clone was recorded only once. The chain has TRBV13 and TRBJ2-2; D call uncertain. V dropped 3 bases and J dropped 7 bases, with 3 bases sitting between them. CDR1 is PRHDT and CDR2 is FYEKMQ in the germline V gene (reference sequence). This CDR3 spans 11 amino acids. This CDR3 reads CASSFGGELFF. The CDR3 DNA sequence: TGTGCCAGCAGCTTCGGCGGGGAGCTGTTTTTT.

This sequence joins TRBV5-6 and TRBJ2-1; 9 nucleotides align to TRBD1. Germline values: CDR1 SGHDT, CDR2 YYEEEE. V trimming: 2 bases; J trimming: 7 bases; junction bases outside the gene matches: 7. The CDR3 spans 15 residues. The CDR3 protein is CASSFRRQGENEQFF. The DNA of the CDR3 is TGTGCCAGCAGCTTTAGGAGACAGGGGGAAAATGAGCAGTTCTTC.

The chain is built from TRBV28 and TRBJ2-7; the match to TRBD1 covers 7 bases. CDR3 length: 15 amino acids. After removal of 5 bases from V and 5 bases from J, the junction contained 12 bases not matched to a gene. Per the germline V gene, CDR1 is MDHEN and CDR2 is SYDVKM. The CDR3 loop is CASSPPTGWSHEQYF. The CDR3 DNA reads as TGTGCCAGCAGTCCGCCGACAGGGTGGTCCCACGAGCAGTACTTC.

This clone was picked up one time. The V call is TRBV6-5, the J call TRBJ2-7, with D possibly being TRBD2 (5 bases). Trimming took 2 bases from V and 6 from J, leaving 8 bases between them. CDR1 MNHEY and CDR2 SVGAGI come from the germline V gene. The CDR3 contains 12 residues. In nucleotides, the CDR3 is TGTGCCAGCAGTTACCACGGGATCGAGCAGTACTTC. Its translation: CASSYHGIEQYF.

This clone was observed a handful of times. V and J are TRBV19 and TRBJ1-1; D unclear. V was trimmed by 3 bases and J by 0 bases, leaving 11 bases between them. From germline, CDR1 is LNHDA and CDR2 SQIVND (reference sequence). The CDR3 totals 15 residues. CDR3 sequence: CASSILTAMNTEAFF. CDR3 nucleotide sequence: TGTGCCAGTAGTATCCTAACGGCGATGAACACTGAAGCTTTCTTT.

CDR3: CASSSRILAGGRNEQFF. The CDR3 DNA reads as TGTGCCAGCAGCTCACGGATCCTAGCGGGGGGGCGGAATGAGCAGTTCTTC. V is TRBV7-9 and J is TRBJ2-1; TRBD2 agrees at 12 bases. Unmatched junction bases numbered 11, after V lost 4 bases and J lost 7 bases. This CDR3 has 17 amino acids. CDR1 is SEHNR and CDR2 is FQNEAQ in the germline V gene (reference sequence). The complete variable domain, with remaining parts taken from reference TRBV7-9 and TRBJ2-1, reads DTGVSQNPRHKITKRGQNVTFRCDPISEHNRLYWYRQTLGQGPEFLTYFQNEAQLEKSRLLSDRFSAERPKGSFSTLEIQRTEQGDSAMYLCASSSRILAGGRNEQFFGPGTRLTVL.

The J gene is TRBJ2-3, the V gene TRBV25-1; TRBD2 is a possible D gene (5 bases). CDR1 is MGHDK, CDR2 SYGVNS, per germline. This CDR3 has 17 residues. With 0 bases removed from V and 8 bases from J, the gap between germline ends came to 21 bases. The CDR3 nucleotides read TGTGCCAGCAGTGAATATGGAGCAGAGTCTGGTGCGGGTACGCAGTATTTT. Protein: CASSEYGAESGAGTQYF.

This clone was picked up one time. V and J are TRBV6-4 and TRBJ2-7, with D possibly TRBD1 on 6 matching bases. This CDR3 spans 13 amino acids. Trimming removed 6 bases from V and 1 base from J, with 10 bases in between. Germline CDR1 is MRHNA and CDR2 is SNTAGT. The CDR3 reads CASSPQGSYEQYF. The CDR3 DNA is TGTGCCAGCAGCCCACAGGGTTCCTACGAGCAGTACTTC.

This chain connects TRBV4-2 to TRBJ2-3; 11 bases are shared with TRBD2. The CDR3 totals 14 residues. Germline CDR1 reads LGHNA; CDR2 reads YNFKEQ. J gave up 11 bases and V 5 bases, and 9 bases lay outside the gene matches. For the CDR3, the DNA is TGTGCCAGCAGCTTTGGACTAGCGGGCTTAATGCAGTATTTT. Protein sequence: CASSFGLAGLMQYF.

The chain combines TRBV27 with TRBJ1-1; TRBD1 might be the D (5 bases). The CDR3 has 16 amino acids. Germline values: CDR1 MNHEY, CDR2 SMNVEV (reference sequence). Trimming left V 0 bases short and J 0 bases short, with 11 bases between. The CDR3 reads CASSLSGPPMNTEAFF. The CDR3 coding sequence is TGTGCCAGCAGTTTATCGGGACCGCCGATGAACACTGAAGCTTTCTTT.

The gene calls are TRBV4-2 and TRBJ2-7; maybe TRBD2 (6 bases). This CDR3 has 15 residues. The germline gives CDR1 LGHNA, CDR2 YNFKEQ. V lost 2 bases to trimming and J lost 6 bases, with 17 bases between them. CDR3 DNA: TGTGCCAGCAGCCAAATCCACGGGACTCCTGGCGAGCAGTACTTC. This encodes CASSQIHGTPGEQYF.

J is TRBJ1-2 and V is TRBV19; D perhaps matches TRBD1 (6 bases). Per germline, CDR1 LNHDA and CDR2 SQIVND (reference sequence). Deletions cut 7 bases from V and 8 bases from J, with 20 bases between. The CDR3 consists of 14 residues. CDR3 coding DNA: TGTGCCAGTACTTGGGGTCAGGGGACGGAGGGCTACACCTTC. Residues: CASTWGQGTEGYTF.

The chain links TRBV19 to TRBJ1-2, with a possible D match to TRBD1 (6 bases). The CDR3 is 14 residues long. V lost 7 bases and J lost 3, with 15 bases in between. Germline values: CDR1 LNHDA, CDR2 SQIVND (reference sequence). The CDR3 reads CASNKQGPHYGYTF. DNA of the CDR3: TGTGCCAGTAACAAACAGGGTCCCCACTATGGCTACACCTTC.

For the CDR3, the DNA is TGTGCCAGCAGCGCGGGACAGGGTGACGAGCAGTACTTC. Amino acid sequence: CASSAGQGDEQYF. This chain uses TRBV5-6 with TRBJ2-7, with 9 bases fitting TRBD1. Trimming took 4 bases from V and 5 from J; bases not matched to a gene: 4. The CDR3 is 13 amino acids. Germline values: CDR1 SGHDT, CDR2 YYEEEE.

This clone has only one observation. The V and J genes are TRBV7-9 and TRBJ1-1, with D uncertain. CDR1 SEHNR and CDR2 FQNEAQ come from the germline V gene (reference sequence). Trimming cost V 0 bases and J 7 bases, with 3 bases left between them. This CDR3 contains 11 residues. The CDR3 loop reads CASSLAGEAFF. CDR3 DNA: TGTGCCAGCAGCTTAGCGGGTGAAGCTTTCTTT.

The rearrangement uses TRBV27 and TRBJ2-3; a possible D gene is TRBD2 (6 bases). V was pared by 2 bases and J by 10 bases, with 7 bases between. The CDR3 is 11 residues long. Germline loops: CDR1 MNHEY, CDR2 SMNVEV (reference sequence). As DNA, the CDR3 is TGTGCCAGCAGTTTAGGGGAGGCGCAGTATTTT. It translates to CASSLGEAQYF.

V usage is TRBV6-1 and J usage is TRBJ2-5; 9 bases are a match to TRBD1. The CDR3 sequence is 13 residues long. Germline V gives CDR1 MNHNS, CDR2 SASEGT. V lost 6 bases to trimming and J lost 5 bases; unmatched junction nucleotides: 4. CDR3 nucleotide sequence: TGTGCCAGCAGAGACAGGGGGTGGGAGACCCAGTACTTC. It is translated as CASRDRGWETQYF.

The rearrangement links TRBV5-6 to TRBJ1-5, with a tentative D call TRBD1 (5 bases). Looked up from germline, CDR1 is SGHDT and CDR2 is YYEEEE. This CDR3 spans 14 amino acids. The V end lost 1 base, the J end lost 3 bases, and 8 bases lay between the germline ends. CDR3 DNA sequence: TGTGCCAGCAGCTTGACAGGCATCAATCAGCCCCAGCATTTT. As protein: CASSLTGINQPQHF. Full variable domain (rest looked up from reference TRBV5-6 and TRBJ1-5): DAGVTQSPTHLIKTRGQQVTLRCSPKSGHDTVSWYQQALGQGPQFIFQYYEEEERQRGNFPDRFSGHQFPNYSSELNVNALLLGDSALYLCASSLTGINQPQHFGDGTRLSIL.

The rearrangement links TRBV7-9 to TRBJ1-1; D gene ambiguous. CDR1 and CDR2 (germline): SEHNR, FQNEAQ (reference sequence). Trimming shortened V by 4 bases and J by 4 bases, and 7 bases separated the two germline ends. CDR3 length equals 12 residues. Written as DNA, the CDR3 is TGTGCCAGCAGCTCCCTGGCCACTGAAGCTTTCTTT. Its protein is CASSSLATEAFF.

This chain joins TRBV4-1 and TRBJ2-1; 10 bases line up with TRBD2. With 0 bases clipped from V and 8 bases from J, the junction kept 7 bases outside the gene matches. CDR3 length: 16 amino acids. The germline V gene has CDR1 MGHRA and CDR2 YSYEKL. The CDR3 loop reads CASSQDPASGSYEQFF. DNA of the CDR3: TGCGCCAGCAGCCAAGATCCGGCTAGCGGGAGTTATGAGCAGTTCTTC.

This chain connects TRBV6-5 to TRBJ2-1, with a possible D match to TRBD1 (5 bases). Per germline, CDR1 MNHEY and CDR2 SVGAGI. The CDR3 is 13 amino acids. V lost 0 bases and J lost 9, with 9 bases in between. CDR3 coding DNA: TGTGCCAGCAGTTACTCGACAGCTTCTGAGCAGTTCTTC. It encodes CASSYSTASEQFF.

The rearrangement uses TRBV18 and TRBJ2-7; 9 positions agree with TRBD2. Germline V gene sequence: CDR1 KGHSH, CDR2 LQKENI. This CDR3 region has 14 residues. Trimming took 6 bases from V and 1 from J; bases not matched to a gene: 4. CDR3 sequence: CASSPTSGSYEQYF. Here the CDR3 DNA reads TGTGCCAGCTCGCCGACTAGCGGATCCTACGAGCAGTACTTC.

The V call is TRBV5-5, the J call TRBJ2-7, with D perhaps matching TRBD1 (6 bases). V dropped 3 bases and J dropped 2 bases, with 15 bases sitting between them. The CDR3 covers 15 residues. Germline V gene sequence: CDR1 SGHKS, CDR2 YYEKEE (reference sequence). CDR3 region: CASSSGDGQPYEQYF. The CDR3 DNA reads as TGTGCCAGCAGCTCCGGGGACGGACAGCCCTACGAGCAGTACTTC.